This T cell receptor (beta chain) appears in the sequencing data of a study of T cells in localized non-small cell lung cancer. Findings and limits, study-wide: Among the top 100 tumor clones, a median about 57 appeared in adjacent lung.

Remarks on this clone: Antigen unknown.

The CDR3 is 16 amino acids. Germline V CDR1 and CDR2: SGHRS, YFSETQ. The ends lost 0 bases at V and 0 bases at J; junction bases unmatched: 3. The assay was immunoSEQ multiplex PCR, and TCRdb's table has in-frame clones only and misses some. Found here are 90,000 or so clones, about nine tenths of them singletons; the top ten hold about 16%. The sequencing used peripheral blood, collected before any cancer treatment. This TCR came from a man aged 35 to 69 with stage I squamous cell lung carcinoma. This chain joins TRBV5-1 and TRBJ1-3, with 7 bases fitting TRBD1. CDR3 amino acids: CASSLESGGSGNTIYF. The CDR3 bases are TGCGCCAGCAGCTTGGAATCAGGGGGCTCTGGAAACACCATATATTTT.